Detailed here is one T cell receptor (beta chain). The antigen remains undetermined. CDR3 length: 13 residues. Trimming left V 3 bases short and J 7 bases short, with 10 bases between. Germline CDR1 and CDR2: KGHSH and LQKENI. This specimen belongs to a study of cytomegalovirus exposure and HLA in healthy donors. 60 Vbeta and 13 Jbeta primers were used in PCR. The data were produced by immunoSEQ multiplex PCR, yet TCRdb's version contains in-frame clones alone and is incomplete. The data contain 170,000 or so clones, roughly 73% of them singletons. Study-level findings and limits: Association with HLA alleles at 0.05 false discovery rate was found for 15,000 to 20,000 TCR beta sequences in a later analysis. Immune exposure information available was restricted to CMV serostatus. Sequencing depth roughly uniform across donors was assumed in presence/absence analyses.

The sequenced material came from PBMCs. The gene calls are TRBV18 and TRBJ1-5; D remains unclear. The source of this sequence is a woman in her thirties in good health and CMV-seronegative. DNA for the CDR3: TGTGCCAGCTCACCCGATGTTACACAGCCCCAGCATTTT. Translated: CASSPDVTQPQHF.